Below, 31 T cell receptor beta chains from the same sample are listed, as sequenced in a study of shared clonotypes between healthy human individuals. TCRdb's table, derived via immunoSEQ multiplex PCR, lists solely in-frame clones and lacks some. This repertoire shows fewer than 1.8 million clones, 98% found once; its top ten account for around 0.38%. Sequencing was carried out using naive CD4+ T cells sorted from blood. As to subset: CD45RA+ positively selected. These receptors came from a man aged 25 to 45 in good health.

The chain couples TRBV5-6 to TRBJ2-7; 7 nucleotides line up with TRBD1. Germline CDR1 and CDR2: SGHDT and YYEEEE. The V and J ends lost 3 bases and 0 bases, in that order; junction bases with no gene match: 18. The CDR3 loop spans 19 amino acids. In nucleotides, the CDR3 is TGTGCCAGCAGCTCTCCTTTGGGCGACCCGGGACAGAGCTCCTACGAGCAGTACTTC. This codes for CASSSPLGDPGQSSYEQYF.

The chain has TRBV7-2 and TRBJ2-5; unclear D gene. This CDR3 region has 13 residues. The germline V and J ends were trimmed by 1 base and 5 bases, with 8 bases remaining between them. Germline CDR1 and CDR2: SGHTA and FQGNSA. The CDR3 sequence is CASSLVPGETQYF. CDR3 DNA: TGTGCCAGCAGCTTAGTTCCGGGCGAGACCCAGTACTTC.

This clone appeared once. The chain recombines TRBV11-3 with TRBJ2-7, with 11 bases identical to TRBD2. Per germline, CDR1 SGHNT and CDR2 YENEEA. There are 15 residues in the CDR3. The J segment lost 3 bases and the V segment lost 5 bases, leaving 6 bases of the junction unmatched. The CDR3 spells CASSAGTSGHYEQYF. The CDR3 coding sequence is TGTGCCAGCAGCGCCGGGACTAGCGGCCACTACGAGCAGTACTTC.

The chain couples TRBV2 to TRBJ2-1; D possibly corresponds to TRBD1 (6 bases). Germline lookup yields CDR1 SNHLY and CDR2 FYNNEI. V shed 8 bases and J shed 7 bases, with 15 bases lying between them. This CDR3 is built from 13 residues. This CDR3 is CASGAERGNEQFF. CDR3 coding DNA: TGTGCCAGCGGAGCGGAAAGGGGGAATGAGCAGTTCTTC. The full variable domain, in which reference TRBV2 and TRBJ2-1 provide the parts outside the CDR3, is EPEVTQTPSHQVTQMGQEVILRCVPISNHLYFYWYRQILGQKVEFLVSFYNNEISEKSEIFDDQFSVERPDGSNFTLKIRSTKLEDSAMYFCASGAERGNEQFFGPGTRLTVL.

The CDR3 DNA reads as TGTGGCACGGGGCGCGGGGGGTTCACAGATACGCAGTATTTT. This translates into CGTGRGGFTDTQYF. The chain joins TRBV5-4 to TRBJ2-3, with TRBD2 matching 8 bases. In germline, CDR1 is SGHNT, CDR2 YYREEE (reference sequence). CDR3 size: 14 residues.

The V gene is TRBV20-1, the J gene TRBJ2-1; no firm D call. The CDR3 consists of 11 residues. Deletions cut 2 bases from V and 8 bases from J, with 7 bases between. Germline assignment: CDR1 DFQATT and CDR2 SNEGSKA (reference sequence). CDR3 region: CSARSPDEQFF. DNA of the CDR3: TGCAGTGCTAGAAGCCCAGATGAGCAGTTCTTC.

This clone was detected only once. The gene calls are TRBV2 and TRBJ1-5; TRBD1 is a possible D gene (6 bases). Germline values: CDR1 SNHLY, CDR2 FYNNEI. Trimming took 4 bases from V and 4 from J, leaving 23 bases between them. The CDR3 is 18 amino acids. Here the CDR3 reads CASSAGTRARIGNQPQHF. Written as DNA, the CDR3 is TGTGCCAGCAGTGCCGGGACAAGGGCCCGGATAGGTAATCAGCCCCAGCATTTT.

The V and J genes are TRBV28 and TRBJ2-7; TRBD2 might be the D (5 bases). The CDR3 contains 15 residues. In germline, CDR1 is MDHEN, CDR2 SYDVKM. V lost 7 bases to trimming and J lost 3 bases, with 19 bases between them. The CDR3 sequence: CASTPAGTGGYEQYF. For the CDR3, the DNA is TGTGCCAGCACACCCGCGGGTACCGGCGGCTACGAGCAGTACTTC.

The rearrangement uses TRBV6-1 and TRBJ1-5; 7 positions match TRBD1. Germline V gene data show CDR1 as MNHNS and CDR2 as SASEGT. V gave up 7 bases and J gave up 6 bases; unmatched junction bases: 12. CDR3 length: 15 amino acids. In nucleotides, the CDR3 is TGTGCCAGCACCGAGACGACAGGGCGAGGTCAGCCCCAGCATTTT. Residues: CASTETTGRGQPQHF.

This sequence joins TRBV9 and TRBJ2-3; a possible D gene is TRBD1 (5 bases). V lost 0 bases to trimming and J lost 0 bases, with 11 bases between them. From germline, CDR1 is SGDLS and CDR2 YYNGEE. This CDR3 spans 16 amino acids. The CDR3, as DNA: TGTGCCAGCAGCGTAGTTACAGGAGCTAGCACAGATACGCAGTATTTT. Translated: CASSVVTGASTDTQYF. Full variable domain (rest looked up from reference TRBV9 and TRBJ2-3): DSGVTQTPKHLITATGQRVTLRCSPRSGDLSVYWYQQSLDQGLQFLIQYYNGEERAKGNILERFSAQQFPDLHSELNLSSLELGDSALYFCASSVVTGASTDTQYFGPGTRLTVL.

The chain recombines TRBV19 with TRBJ2-7; D tentatively fits TRBD1 or TRBD2 (5 bases each). The CDR3 spans 15 residues. The V gene lost 5 bases and the J gene lost 0 bases, with 14 bases spanning the gap. Germline V gene lookup returns CDR1 LNHDA and CDR2 SQIVND (reference sequence). CDR3 sequence (DNA): TGTGCCAGTAGTCCGGGGCGAACCCCCTCCTACGAGCAGTACTTC. This encodes CASSPGRTPSYEQYF.

The chain recombines TRBV9 with TRBJ2-5; D is possibly TRBD1 (5 bases). V dropped 7 bases and J dropped 5 bases, with 9 bases sitting between them. Germline V gene sequence: CDR1 SGDLS, CDR2 YYNGEE. This CDR3 is built from 11 residues. As DNA, the CDR3 is TGTGCCAGCGGAGACAGCGAGACCCAGTACTTC. This codes for CASGDSETQYF.

The chain links TRBV30 to TRBJ2-1, with 12 bases that match TRBD2. Germline V CDR1 and CDR2: GTSNPN, SVGIG (reference sequence). The J segment lost 6 bases and the V segment lost 0 bases, leaving 3 bases of the junction unmatched. The length of the CDR3 is 15 residues. This CDR3 is CAWSVLAGGGNEQFF. Here the CDR3 DNA reads TGTGCCTGGAGTGTACTAGCGGGAGGTGGCAATGAGCAGTTCTTC. Together with reference TRBV30 and TRBJ2-1, the CDR3 gives the full variable domain: SQTIHQWPATLVQPVGSPLSLECTVEGTSNPNLYWYRQAAGRGLQLLFYSVGIGQISSEVPQNLSASRPQDRQFILSSKKLLLSDSGFYLCAWSVLAGGGNEQFFGPGTRLTVL.

The rearrangement links TRBV5-1 to TRBJ2-1; maybe TRBD2 (5 bases). Germline V gene data show CDR1 as SGHRS and CDR2 as YFSETQ. The CDR3 runs to 12 residues. Trimming cost V 5 bases and J 8 bases, with 11 bases left between them. The CDR3 bases are TGCGCCAGCAGAGTTCGCGGGCATGAGCAGTTCTTC. Translation: CASRVRGHEQFF.

The chain combines TRBV18 with TRBJ1-5, with TRBD1 matching over 7 bases. The V gene's germline CDR1 is KGHSH and CDR2 LQKENI. The ends lost 5 bases at V and 4 bases at J; junction bases unmatched: 2. The CDR3 extends over 13 amino acids. CDR3 protein: CASSYRGNQPQHF. CDR3 DNA sequence: TGTGCCAGCTCATACAGGGGTAATCAGCCCCAGCATTTT.

With respect to this clone: The DNA is omitted, as the CDR3 cannot be located on it reliably, and the CDR3 follows TCRdb's listing. V gene TRBV5-1 combines with J gene TRBJ2-7; the listed D gene, TRBD1, was not tested against the DNA. Germline CDR1 reads SGHRS; CDR2 reads YFSETQ. The CDR3 is 16 residues long, counting both termini. CDR3: CASSFFGPGEVNEQYF.

The CDR3 loop reads CASSARQASSYEQYF. CDR3 DNA: TGTGCCAGCAGTGCTAGACAGGCGTCATCCTACGAGCAGTACTTC. The V gene is TRBV6-1, the J gene TRBJ2-7; D might be TRBD1 (6 bases). The CDR3 consists of 15 residues. The germline V gene encodes CDR1 MNHNS and CDR2 SASEGT. The V end lost 4 bases, the J end lost 1 base, and 14 bases lay between the germline ends.

The V and J genes are TRBV5-1 and TRBJ1-4, with D unresolved. V lost 0 bases, J lost 5 bases, and 11 bases lay in between. CDR3 length equals 15 residues. Germline CDR1 is SGHRS and CDR2 is YFSETQ. This CDR3 reads CASSLGDGGNEKLFF. Written as DNA, the CDR3 is TGCGCCAGCAGCTTGGGAGATGGAGGCAATGAAAAACTGTTTTTT.

The chain's CDR3 is CASTLSYNEQFF. The CDR3, as DNA: TGTGCCAGCACCCTTAGCTACAATGAGCAGTTCTTC. The chain employs TRBV6-1 and TRBJ2-1; the D is unclear. This CDR3 region has 12 residues. In germline, CDR1 is MNHNS, CDR2 SASEGT. With 7 bases removed from V and 3 bases from J, the gap between germline ends came to 7 bases.

The J gene is TRBJ1-1, the V gene TRBV4-3, with 8 bases fitting TRBD1. CDR3 length: 15 amino acids. From germline, CDR1 is LGHNA and CDR2 YSLEER. Trimming took 4 bases from V and 1 from J; bases not matched to a gene: 5. The CDR3 sequence is CASSRAGTGNTEAFF. The CDR3 nucleotides read TGCGCCAGCAGCCGGGCCGGGACAGGGAACACTGAAGCTTTCTTT.

The chain joins TRBV9 to TRBJ2-1, with TRBD2 matching over 9 bases. Trimming took 1 base from V and 4 from J; bases not matched to a gene: 3. The CDR3 sequence is 15 residues long. Germline-derived CDR1 and CDR2 are SGDLS and YYNGEE. The chain's CDR3 is CASSVKREAYNEQFF. CDR3 nucleotide sequence: TGTGCCAGCAGCGTAAAGCGGGAGGCATACAATGAGCAGTTCTTC.

The rearrangement links TRBV5-6 to TRBJ2-1; TRBD2 matches at 11 bases. The CDR3 totals 17 residues. Germline V gene data show CDR1 as SGHDT and CDR2 as YYEEEE. The ends lost 1 base at V and 3 bases at J; junction bases unmatched: 6. For the CDR3, the DNA is TGTGCCAGCAGCTTGAGTCTGACTAGCGGGAACTACAATGAGCAGTTCTTC. Its protein is CASSLSLTSGNYNEQFF.

The chain couples TRBV13 to TRBJ2-7, with TRBD1 matching 7 bases. From germline, CDR1 is PRHDT and CDR2 FYEKMQ (reference sequence). The CDR3 runs 15 residues. The V segment lost 5 bases and the J segment 2 bases; nucleotides outside the gene matches: 9. The CDR3 nucleotides read TGTGCCAGCAGCCCGGGTGTAGGGGGCCCCTACGAGCAGTACTTC. It yields the protein CASSPGVGGPYEQYF.

The chain joins TRBV5-1 to TRBJ1-1, with 10 bases lining up with TRBD1. Germline loops: CDR1 SGHRS, CDR2 YFSETQ. This CDR3 has 15 residues. V was pared by 0 bases and J by 5 bases, with 4 bases of the junction left unmatched. In nucleotides, the CDR3 is TGCGCCAGCAGCTTGGCGGGACAGGGGCTGACTGAAGCTTTCTTT. It translates to CASSLAGQGLTEAFF.

J is TRBJ2-7 and V is TRBV14; D not certain. Trimming stripped 2 bases from V and 6 bases from J, with 8 bases between. Germline CDR1 is SGHDN and CDR2 is FVKESK. The CDR3 is 12 residues long. CDR3 residues: CASSQTALEQYF. CDR3 sequence (DNA): TGTGCCAGCAGCCAAACGGCTCTCGAGCAGTACTTC.

The rearrangement joins TRBV6-4 to TRBJ1-5, with D uncertain. The CDR3 consists of 13 residues. The V gene lost 0 bases and the J gene lost 5 bases, with 5 bases spanning the gap. Germline V CDR1 and CDR2: MRHNA, SNTAGT. The CDR3, as DNA: TGTGCCAGCAGTGACTCCCCCGATCAGCCCCAGCATTTT. Amino acids: CASSDSPDQPQHF.

A remark on this clone: Relative to the germline gene, one junction end is altered; a read error may explain this. The chain employs TRBV7-9 and TRBJ2-7; D remains ambiguous. This CDR3 has 11 amino acids. The germline V gene encodes CDR1 SEHNR and CDR2 FQNEAQ (reference sequence). CDR3 nucleotides: TGTGCCAGCAGCTTAGAGAACGAGCAGTGCTTC. This encodes CASSLENEQCF.

V gene TRBV5-1 combines with J gene TRBJ2-7; either TRBD1 or TRBD2 may supply D (6 bases each). V lost 4 bases and J lost 0, with 14 bases in between. Germline CDR1 is SGHRS and CDR2 is YFSETQ. The CDR3 runs 15 residues. CDR3 in DNA: TGCGCCAGCAGCCCGCCGGGGGCGTACTCCTACGAGCAGTACTTC. It specifies CASSPPGAYSYEQYF.

Regarding this clone: Other DNA sequences in the sample encode the same CDR3. The chain combines TRBV29-1 with TRBJ2-6, with D unclear. Trimming shortened V by 3 bases and J by 1 base, and 1 base separated the two germline ends. Germline assignment: CDR1 SQVTM and CDR2 ANQGSEA. The CDR3 is 12 amino acids. In nucleotides, the CDR3 is TGCAGCGTTGATTCTGGGGCCAACGTCCTGACTTTC. Its translation: CSVDSGANVLTF. The whole variable domain, remainder taken from reference TRBV29-1 and TRBJ2-6, is SAVISQKPSRDICQRGTSLTIQCQVDSQVTMMFWYRQQPGQSLTLIATANQGSEATYESGFVIDKFPISRPNLTFSTLTVSNMSPEDSSIYLCSVDSGANVLTFGAGSRLTVL.

The chain couples TRBV11-2 to TRBJ1-5; 9 bases match TRBD1. This CDR3 is built from 15 residues. The junction had 5 bases not matched to a gene; V was cut back by 4 bases and J by 4 bases. CDR1 and CDR2 from the germline V gene are SGHAT and FQNNGV. The CDR3 DNA follows: TGTGCCAGCAGCTCCCAGGACAGGGGTAATCAGCCCCAGCATTTT. Amino acid sequence: CASSSQDRGNQPQHF.

The rearrangement joins TRBV7-2 to TRBJ1-2; TRBD1 might be the D (6 bases). V was trimmed by 1 base and J by 3 bases, leaving 15 bases between them. The CDR3 sequence is 16 residues long. From germline, CDR1 is SGHTA and CDR2 FQGNSA. CDR3 sequence: CASSLEQGGGDYGYTF. The CDR3 DNA follows: TGTGCCAGCAGCTTAGAACAGGGCGGTGGGGACTATGGCTACACCTTC.